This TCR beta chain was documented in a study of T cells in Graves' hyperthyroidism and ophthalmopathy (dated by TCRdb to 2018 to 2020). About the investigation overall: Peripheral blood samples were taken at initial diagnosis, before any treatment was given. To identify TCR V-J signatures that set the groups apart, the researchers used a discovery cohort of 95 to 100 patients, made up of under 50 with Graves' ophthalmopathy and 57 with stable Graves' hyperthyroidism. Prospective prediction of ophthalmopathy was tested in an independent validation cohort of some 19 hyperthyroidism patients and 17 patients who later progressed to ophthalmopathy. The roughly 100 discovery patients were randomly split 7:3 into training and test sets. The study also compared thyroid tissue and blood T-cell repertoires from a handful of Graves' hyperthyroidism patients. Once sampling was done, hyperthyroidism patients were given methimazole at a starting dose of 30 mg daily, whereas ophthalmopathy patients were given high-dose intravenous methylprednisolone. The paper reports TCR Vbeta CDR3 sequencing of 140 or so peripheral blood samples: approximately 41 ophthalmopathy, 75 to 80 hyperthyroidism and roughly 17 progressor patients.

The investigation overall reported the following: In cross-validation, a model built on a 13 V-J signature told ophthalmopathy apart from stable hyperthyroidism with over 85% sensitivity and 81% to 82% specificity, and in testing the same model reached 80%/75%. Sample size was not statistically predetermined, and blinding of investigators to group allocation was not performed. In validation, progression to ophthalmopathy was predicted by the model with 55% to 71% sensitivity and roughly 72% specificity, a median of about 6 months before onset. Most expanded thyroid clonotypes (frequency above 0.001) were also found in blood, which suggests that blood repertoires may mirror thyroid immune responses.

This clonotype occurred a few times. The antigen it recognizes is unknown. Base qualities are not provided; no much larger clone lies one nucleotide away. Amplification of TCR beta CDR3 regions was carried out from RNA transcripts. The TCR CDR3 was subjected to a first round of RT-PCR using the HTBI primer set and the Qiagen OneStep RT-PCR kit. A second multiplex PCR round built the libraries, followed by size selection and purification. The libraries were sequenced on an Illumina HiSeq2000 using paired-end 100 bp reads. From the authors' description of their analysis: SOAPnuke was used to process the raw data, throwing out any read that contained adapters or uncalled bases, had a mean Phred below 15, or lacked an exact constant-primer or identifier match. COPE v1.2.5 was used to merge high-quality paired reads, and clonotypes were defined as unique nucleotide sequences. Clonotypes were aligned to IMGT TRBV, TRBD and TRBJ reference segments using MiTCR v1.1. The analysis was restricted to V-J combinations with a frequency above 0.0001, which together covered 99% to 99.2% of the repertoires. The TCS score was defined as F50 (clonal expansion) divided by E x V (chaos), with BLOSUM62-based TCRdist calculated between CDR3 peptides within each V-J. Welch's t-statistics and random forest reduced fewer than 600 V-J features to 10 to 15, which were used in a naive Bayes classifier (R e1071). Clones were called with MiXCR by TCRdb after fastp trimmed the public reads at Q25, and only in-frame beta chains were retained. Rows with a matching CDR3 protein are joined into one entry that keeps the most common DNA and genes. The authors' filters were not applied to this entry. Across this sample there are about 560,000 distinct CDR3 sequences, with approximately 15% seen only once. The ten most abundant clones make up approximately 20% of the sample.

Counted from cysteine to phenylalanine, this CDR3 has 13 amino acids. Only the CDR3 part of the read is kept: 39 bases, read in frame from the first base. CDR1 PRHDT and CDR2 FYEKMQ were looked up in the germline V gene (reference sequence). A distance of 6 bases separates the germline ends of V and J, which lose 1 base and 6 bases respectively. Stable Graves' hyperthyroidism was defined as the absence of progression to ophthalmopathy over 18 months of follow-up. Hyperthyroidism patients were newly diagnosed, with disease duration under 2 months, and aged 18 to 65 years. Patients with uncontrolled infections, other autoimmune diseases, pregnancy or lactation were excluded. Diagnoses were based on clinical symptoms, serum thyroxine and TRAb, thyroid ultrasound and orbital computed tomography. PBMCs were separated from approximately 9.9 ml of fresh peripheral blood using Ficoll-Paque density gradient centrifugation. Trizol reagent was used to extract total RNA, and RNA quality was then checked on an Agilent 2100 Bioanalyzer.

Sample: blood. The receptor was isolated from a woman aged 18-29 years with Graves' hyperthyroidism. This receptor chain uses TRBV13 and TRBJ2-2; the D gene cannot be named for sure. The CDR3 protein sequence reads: CASSLELPGELFF. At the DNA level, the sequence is TGTGCCAGCAGCTTAGAGCTCCCCGGGGAGCTGTTTTTT.